The 14 T cell receptor beta chains below come from one sample, sequenced in a study of Ad26.COV2.S vaccination and SARS-CoV-2 variants. Measured with immunoSEQ multiplex PCR; TCRdb has only the in-frame clones, and not every one. The table lists approximately 340,000 clones, 92% of them singletons. Material: peripheral blood, obtained after recovery from COVID-19. The receptors originated from a human donor who had recovered from COVID-19.

V and J are TRBV7-9 and TRBJ2-7; 8 bases are shared with TRBD2. Germline-derived CDR1 and CDR2 are SEHNR and FQNEAQ (reference sequence). J gave up 3 bases and V 4 bases, and 11 bases lay outside the gene matches. The CDR3 has 16 amino acids. The CDR3 nucleotides are TGTGCCAGCAGCTCCGGGGGGGGACTCCCCGACTACGAGCAGTACTTC. This codes for CASSSGGGLPDYEQYF.

The J gene is TRBJ1-1, the V gene TRBV4-2; D is unclear. Looked up from germline, CDR1 is LGHNA and CDR2 is YNFKEQ. V dropped 4 bases and J dropped 4 bases, with 13 bases sitting between them. The length of the CDR3 is 14 residues. In DNA, the CDR3 is TGTGCCAGCAGCCCCCGGCTTATGGGCACTGAAGCTTTCTTT. Translating it yields CASSPRLMGTEAFF.

This chain links TRBV9 with TRBJ2-3, with unresolved D. CDR3 length: 13 amino acids. The germline V and J ends were trimmed by 2 bases and 1 base, with 5 bases remaining between them. Germline values: CDR1 SGDLS, CDR2 YYNGEE. CDR3 nucleotides: TGTGCCAGCAGCGTCACTGGCACAGATACGCAGTATTTT. Its translation is CASSVTGTDTQYF.

In its sample, this clone was seen once. The rearrangement links TRBV5-8 to TRBJ1-5, with a tentative D call TRBD1 (5 bases). Germline V gives CDR1 SGHTS, CDR2 YDEGEE. The CDR3 is 13 residues long. Trimming stripped 4 bases from V and 3 bases from J, with 8 bases between. The CDR3 reads CASSRQLNQPQHF. Here the CDR3 DNA reads TGTGCCAGCAGCCGACAGCTCAATCAGCCCCAGCATTTT. The full variable domain, in which reference TRBV5-8 and TRBJ1-5 provide the parts outside the CDR3, is EAGVTQSPTHLIKTRGQQATLRCSPISGHTSVYWYQQALGLGLQFLLWYDEGEERNRGNFPPRFSGRQFPNYSSELNVNALELEDSALYLCASSRQLNQPQHFGDGTRLSIL.

The V and J genes are TRBV4-1 and TRBJ1-4, with a tentative D call TRBD1 (6 bases). Trimming pared 1 base from V and 4 bases from J, leaving 22 bases between. CDR3 length: 19 residues. CDR1 and CDR2 (germline): MGHRA, YSYEKL. CDR3: CASSQGAGALLIGNEKLFF. The CDR3 DNA reads as TGCGCCAGCAGCCAAGGGGCAGGGGCCCTTCTTATCGGTAATGAAAAACTGTTTTTT.

This rearrangement joins TRBV10-3 to TRBJ1-4, with a possible D match to TRBD1 (5 bases). This CDR3 contains 14 residues. The germline V gene encodes CDR1 ENHRY and CDR2 SYGVKD. Trimming took off 2 bases at V and 6 bases at J, with 10 bases between the two ends. For the CDR3, the DNA is TGTGCCATCAGTGAGCCGGGGGGGGATGAAAAACTGTTTTTT. It codes for CAISEPGGDEKLFF.

This sequence joins TRBV7-2 and TRBJ2-3, with TRBD1 matching 7 bases. CDR3 length: 15 amino acids. Per germline, CDR1 SGHTA and CDR2 FQGNSA. With V trimmed by 3 bases and J by 2 bases, 5 bases remained unmatched. Here the CDR3 reads CASSFGQGVTDTQYF. CDR3 coding DNA: TGTGCCAGCAGCTTCGGCCAGGGGGTCACAGATACGCAGTATTTT.

The rearrangement links TRBV28 to TRBJ1-1; 7 bases are shared with TRBD1. CDR1 is MDHEN, CDR2 SYDVKM, per germline. CDR3 length: 14 residues. Trimming cost V 6 bases and J 6 bases; bases outside gene matches: 10. The CDR3 here is CASRKETGTAEAFF. CDR3 DNA sequence: TGTGCCAGCAGGAAAGAAACCGGGACAGCTGAAGCTTTCTTT. The full variable domain, in which reference TRBV28 and TRBJ1-1 provide the parts outside the CDR3, is DVKVTQSSRYLVKRTGEKVFLECVQDMDHENMFWYRQDPGLGLRLIYFSYDVKMKEKGDIPEGYSVSREKKERFSLILESASTNQTSMYLCASRKETGTAEAFFGQGTRLTVV.

This clone was found once. The chain has TRBV5-1 and TRBJ2-3; D remains unclear. The CDR3 length is 13 residues. Deletions cut 2 bases from V and 5 bases from J, with 9 bases between. From germline, CDR1 is SGHRS and CDR2 YFSETQ. The CDR3 DNA follows: TGCGCCAGCAGCTTCCGACCGGGAGATACGCAGTATTTT. Translation: CASSFRPGDTQYF.

This sequence joins TRBV3-1 (or the pseudogene TRBV3-2) and TRBJ1-2; 8 nucleotides line up with TRBD1. The germline V gene has CDR1 LGHDT and CDR2 YNNKEL (reference sequence). The V gene end was trimmed by 4 bases and the J gene end by 4 bases; junction bases not matched to a gene: 23. This CDR3 region has 20 residues. The CDR3 protein is CASSRSLRQGYSLGFYGYTF. The DNA for the CDR3 is TGTGCCAGCAGCCGTTCTCTACGACAGGGGTATAGCTTAGGGTTCTATGGCTACACCTTC.

This clone was seen only once. V is TRBV3-1 (or the pseudogene TRBV3-2) and J is TRBJ1-3, with 7 bases fitting TRBD1. Trimming took 7 bases from V and 4 from J; bases not matched to a gene: 7. This CDR3 region has 14 residues. Germline V CDR1 and CDR2: LGHDT, YNNKEL (reference sequence). CDR3 in amino acids: CASTATGTGNTIYF. CDR3 nucleotide sequence: TGTGCCAGCACCGCGACAGGGACCGGAAACACCATATATTTT.

The chain carries TRBV3-1 (or the pseudogene TRBV3-2) and TRBJ2-2; the D gene is possibly TRBD1 (5 bases). This CDR3 is 12 amino acids long. The germline gives CDR1 LGHDT, CDR2 YNNKEL (reference sequence). Trimming took 0 bases from V and 13 from J, leaving 9 bases between them. The CDR3 nucleotides are TGTGCCAGCAGCCAAGATCTTAGGGGGCTGTTTTTT. This sequence encodes CASSQDLRGLFF.

This chain connects TRBV5-1 to TRBJ1-1; 9 nucleotides line up with TRBD1. J was trimmed by 4 bases and V by 4 bases; bases with no gene match: 5. From germline, CDR1 is SGHRS and CDR2 YFSETQ. The CDR3 sequence is 14 residues long. The CDR3 reads CASSLGQGLTEAFF. In DNA form, the CDR3 reads TGCGCCAGCAGCCTGGGACAGGGCCTCACTGAAGCTTTCTTT.

This sequence joins TRBV5-4 and TRBJ2-7, with TRBD1 matching over 7 bases. The CDR3 is 15 amino acids. From germline, CDR1 is SGHNT and CDR2 YYREEE (reference sequence). The trim removed 4 bases at V and 2 bases at J, leaving 9 bases unmatched. CDR3 in DNA: TGTGCCAGCAGCCGAGACAGGGAGTACGCCTACGAGCAGTACTTC. Translating it yields CASSRDREYAYEQYF. Full variable domain (missing parts from reference TRBV5-4 and TRBJ2-7): ETGVTQSPTHLIKTRGQQVTLRCSSQSGHNTVSWYQQALGQGPQFIFQYYREEENGRGNFPPRFSGLQFPNYSSELNVNALELDDSALYLCASSRDREYAYEQYFGPGTRLTVT.